This T cell receptor beta chain was observed in a study of T cell clusters in autoimmune cytopenias. General study findings and limits: The T cell clusters came from computational analysis alone and lack functional validation.

TRB rearrangements were amplified by touch-down multiplex PCR with mixed TRB-A/B primers. Reprocessing the multiplex PCR reads, TCRdb reports a single entry for every CDR3 protein and omits DNA. In total, the table holds 4,000 to 6,000 distinct CDR3 sequences. With regard to this clonotype: The antigen remains unidentified.

CDR3 length: 13 amino acids. Germline V lookup: CDR1 MDHEN, CDR2 SYDVKM. TRB amplification used approximately 250 ng of peripheral blood genomic DNA. These data are also associated with another study on T cell repertoires in aging, cancer and after chemotherapy. That work states: In cancer patients, declining TCR diversity with age involved lost richness and lost evenness. No conclusions about immunological memory after chemotherapy can be drawn from the repertoire data.

The rearrangement joins TRBV28 to TRBJ1-5; TCRdb outputs TRBD1, but without DNA this stays unchecked. The source is a human donor in good health. Sequenced sample: peripheral blood. CDR3: CASPPGGNQPQHF.